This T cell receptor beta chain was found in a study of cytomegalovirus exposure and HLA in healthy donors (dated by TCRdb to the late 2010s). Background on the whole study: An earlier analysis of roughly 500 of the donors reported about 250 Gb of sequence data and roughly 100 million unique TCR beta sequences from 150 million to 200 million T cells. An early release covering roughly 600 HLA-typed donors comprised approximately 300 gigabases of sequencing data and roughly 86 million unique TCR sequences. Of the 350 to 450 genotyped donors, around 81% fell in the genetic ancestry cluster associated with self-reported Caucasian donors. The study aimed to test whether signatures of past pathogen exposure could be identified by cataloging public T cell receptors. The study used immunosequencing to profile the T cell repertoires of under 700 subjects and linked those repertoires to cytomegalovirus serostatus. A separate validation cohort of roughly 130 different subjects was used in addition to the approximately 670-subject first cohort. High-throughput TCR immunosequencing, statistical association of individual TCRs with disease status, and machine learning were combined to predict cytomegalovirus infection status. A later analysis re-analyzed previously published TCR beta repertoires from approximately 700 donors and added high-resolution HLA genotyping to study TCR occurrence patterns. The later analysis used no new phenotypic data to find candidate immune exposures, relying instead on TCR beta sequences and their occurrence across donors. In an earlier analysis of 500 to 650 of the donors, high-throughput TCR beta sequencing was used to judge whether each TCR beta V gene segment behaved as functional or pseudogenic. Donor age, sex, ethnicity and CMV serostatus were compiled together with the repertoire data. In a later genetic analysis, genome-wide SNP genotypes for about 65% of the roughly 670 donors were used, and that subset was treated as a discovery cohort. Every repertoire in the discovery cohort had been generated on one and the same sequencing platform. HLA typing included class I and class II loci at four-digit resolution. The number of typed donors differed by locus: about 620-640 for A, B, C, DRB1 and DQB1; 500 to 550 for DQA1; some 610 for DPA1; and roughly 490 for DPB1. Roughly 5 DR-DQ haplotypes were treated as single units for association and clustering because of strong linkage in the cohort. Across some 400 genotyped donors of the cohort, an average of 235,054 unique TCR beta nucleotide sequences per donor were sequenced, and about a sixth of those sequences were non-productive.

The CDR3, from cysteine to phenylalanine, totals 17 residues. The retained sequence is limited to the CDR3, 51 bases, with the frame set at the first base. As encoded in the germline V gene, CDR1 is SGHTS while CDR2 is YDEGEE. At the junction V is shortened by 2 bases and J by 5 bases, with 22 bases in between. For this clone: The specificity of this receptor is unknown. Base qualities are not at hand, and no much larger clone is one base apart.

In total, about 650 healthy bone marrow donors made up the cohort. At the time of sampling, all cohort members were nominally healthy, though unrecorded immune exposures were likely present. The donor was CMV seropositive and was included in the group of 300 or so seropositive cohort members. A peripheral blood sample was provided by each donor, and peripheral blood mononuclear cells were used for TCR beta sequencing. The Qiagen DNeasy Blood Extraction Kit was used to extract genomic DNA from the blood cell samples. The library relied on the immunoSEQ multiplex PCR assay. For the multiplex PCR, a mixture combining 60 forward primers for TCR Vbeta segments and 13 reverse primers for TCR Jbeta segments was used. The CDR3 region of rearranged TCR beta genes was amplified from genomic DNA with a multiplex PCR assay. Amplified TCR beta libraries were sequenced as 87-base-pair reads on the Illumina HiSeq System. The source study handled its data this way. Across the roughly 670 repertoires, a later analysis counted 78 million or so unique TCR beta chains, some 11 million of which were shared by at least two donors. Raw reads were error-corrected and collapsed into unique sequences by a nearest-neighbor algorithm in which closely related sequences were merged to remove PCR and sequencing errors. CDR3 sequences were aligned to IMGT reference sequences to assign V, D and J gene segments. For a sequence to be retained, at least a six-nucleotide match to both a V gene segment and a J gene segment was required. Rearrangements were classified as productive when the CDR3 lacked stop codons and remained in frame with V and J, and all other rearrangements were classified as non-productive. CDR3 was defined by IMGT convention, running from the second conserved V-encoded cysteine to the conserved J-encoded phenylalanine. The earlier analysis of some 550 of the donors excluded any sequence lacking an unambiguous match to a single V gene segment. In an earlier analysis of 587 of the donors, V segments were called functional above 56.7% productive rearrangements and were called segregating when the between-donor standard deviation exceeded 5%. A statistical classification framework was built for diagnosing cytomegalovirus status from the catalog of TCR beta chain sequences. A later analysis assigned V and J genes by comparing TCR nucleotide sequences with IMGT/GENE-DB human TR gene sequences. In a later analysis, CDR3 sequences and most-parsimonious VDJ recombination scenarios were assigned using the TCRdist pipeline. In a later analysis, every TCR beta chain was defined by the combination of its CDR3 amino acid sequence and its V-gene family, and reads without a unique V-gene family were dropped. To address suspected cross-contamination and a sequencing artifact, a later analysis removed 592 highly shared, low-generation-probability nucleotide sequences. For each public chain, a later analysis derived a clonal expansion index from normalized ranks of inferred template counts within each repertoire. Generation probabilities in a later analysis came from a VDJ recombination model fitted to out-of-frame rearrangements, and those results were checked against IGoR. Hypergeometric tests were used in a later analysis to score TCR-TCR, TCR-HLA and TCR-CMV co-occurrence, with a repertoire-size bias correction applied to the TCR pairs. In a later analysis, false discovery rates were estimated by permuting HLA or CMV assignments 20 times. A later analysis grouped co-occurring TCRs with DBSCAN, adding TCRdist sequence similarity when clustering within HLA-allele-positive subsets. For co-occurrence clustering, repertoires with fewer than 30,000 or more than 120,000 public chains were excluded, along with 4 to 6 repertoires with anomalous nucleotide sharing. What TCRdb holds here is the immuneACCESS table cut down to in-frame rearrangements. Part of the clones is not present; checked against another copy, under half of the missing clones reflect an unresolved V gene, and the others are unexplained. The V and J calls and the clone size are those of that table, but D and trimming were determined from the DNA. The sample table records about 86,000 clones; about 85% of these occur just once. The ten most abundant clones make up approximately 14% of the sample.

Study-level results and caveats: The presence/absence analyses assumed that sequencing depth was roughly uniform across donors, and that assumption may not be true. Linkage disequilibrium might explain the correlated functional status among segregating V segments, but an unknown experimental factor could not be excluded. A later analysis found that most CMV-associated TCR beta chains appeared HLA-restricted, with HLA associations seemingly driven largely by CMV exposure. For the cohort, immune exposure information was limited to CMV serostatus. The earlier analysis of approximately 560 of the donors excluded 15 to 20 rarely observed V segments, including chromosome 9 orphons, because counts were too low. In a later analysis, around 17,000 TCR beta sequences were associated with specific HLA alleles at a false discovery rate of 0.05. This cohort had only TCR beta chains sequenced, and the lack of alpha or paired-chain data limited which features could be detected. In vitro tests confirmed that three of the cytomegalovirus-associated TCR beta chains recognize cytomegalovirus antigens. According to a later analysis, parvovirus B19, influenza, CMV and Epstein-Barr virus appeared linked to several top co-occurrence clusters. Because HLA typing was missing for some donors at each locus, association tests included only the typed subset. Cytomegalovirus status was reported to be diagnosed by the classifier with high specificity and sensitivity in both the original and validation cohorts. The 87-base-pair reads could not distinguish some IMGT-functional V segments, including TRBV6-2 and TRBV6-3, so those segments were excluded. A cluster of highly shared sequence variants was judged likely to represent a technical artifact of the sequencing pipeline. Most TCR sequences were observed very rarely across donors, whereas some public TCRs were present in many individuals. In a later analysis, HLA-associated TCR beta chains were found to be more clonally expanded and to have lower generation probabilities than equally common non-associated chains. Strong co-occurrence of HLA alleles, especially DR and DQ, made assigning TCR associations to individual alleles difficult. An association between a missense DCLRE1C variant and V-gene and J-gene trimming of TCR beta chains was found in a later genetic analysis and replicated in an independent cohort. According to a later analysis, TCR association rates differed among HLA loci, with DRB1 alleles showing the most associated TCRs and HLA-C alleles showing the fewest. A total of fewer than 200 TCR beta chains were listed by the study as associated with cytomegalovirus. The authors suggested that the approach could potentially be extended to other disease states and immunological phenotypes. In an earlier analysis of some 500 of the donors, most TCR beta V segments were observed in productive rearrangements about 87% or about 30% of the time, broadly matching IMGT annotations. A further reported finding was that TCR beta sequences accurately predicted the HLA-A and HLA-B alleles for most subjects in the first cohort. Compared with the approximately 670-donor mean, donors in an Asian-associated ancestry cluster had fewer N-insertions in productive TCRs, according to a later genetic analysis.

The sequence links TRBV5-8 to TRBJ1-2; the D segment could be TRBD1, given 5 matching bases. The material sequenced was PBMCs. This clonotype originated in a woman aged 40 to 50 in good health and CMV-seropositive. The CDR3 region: CASSFAGPRINPYGYTF. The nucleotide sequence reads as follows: TGTGCCAGCAGCTTCGCGGGACCCCGAATTAACCCTTATGGCTACACCTTC.